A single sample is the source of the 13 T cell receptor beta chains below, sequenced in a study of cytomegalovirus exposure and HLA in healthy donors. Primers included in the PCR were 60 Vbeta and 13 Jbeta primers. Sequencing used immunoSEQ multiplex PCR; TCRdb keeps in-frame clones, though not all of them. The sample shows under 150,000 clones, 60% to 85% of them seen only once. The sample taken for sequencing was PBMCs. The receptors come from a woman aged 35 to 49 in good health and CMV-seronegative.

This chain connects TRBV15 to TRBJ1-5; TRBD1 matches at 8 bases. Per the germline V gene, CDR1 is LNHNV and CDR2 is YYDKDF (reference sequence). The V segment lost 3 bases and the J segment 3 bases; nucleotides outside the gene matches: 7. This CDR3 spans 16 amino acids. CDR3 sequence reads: CATSRTGEGDNQPQHF. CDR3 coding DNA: TGTGCCACCAGCAGGACAGGGGAAGGGGACAATCAGCCCCAGCATTTT. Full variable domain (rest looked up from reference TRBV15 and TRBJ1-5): DAMVIQNPRYQVTQFGKPVTLSCSQTLNHNVMYWYQQKSSQAPKLLFHYYDKDFNNEADTPDNFQSRRPNTSFCFLDIRSPGLGDTAMYLCATSRTGEGDNQPQHFGDGTRLSIL.

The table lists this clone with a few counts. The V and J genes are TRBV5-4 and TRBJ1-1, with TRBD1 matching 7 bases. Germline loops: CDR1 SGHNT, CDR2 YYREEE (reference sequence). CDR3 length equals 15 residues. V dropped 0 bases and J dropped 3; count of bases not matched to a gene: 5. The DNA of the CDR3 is TGTGCCAGCAGCTTGGGAGGACAGGCCGACACTGAAGCTTTCTTT. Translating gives CASSLGGQADTEAFF.

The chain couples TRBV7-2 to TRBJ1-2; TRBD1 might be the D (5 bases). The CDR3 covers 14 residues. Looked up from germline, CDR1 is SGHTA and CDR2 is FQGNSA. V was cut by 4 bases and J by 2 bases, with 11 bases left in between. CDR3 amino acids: CASSSDTPNYGYTF. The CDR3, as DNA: TGTGCCAGCAGCTCGGACACTCCAAACTATGGCTACACCTTC.

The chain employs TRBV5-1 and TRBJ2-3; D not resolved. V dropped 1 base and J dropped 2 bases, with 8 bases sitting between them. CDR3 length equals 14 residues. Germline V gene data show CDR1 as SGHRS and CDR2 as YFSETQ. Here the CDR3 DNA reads TGCGCCAGCAGCTTGAATACAAACACAGATACGCAGTATTTT. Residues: CASSLNTNTDTQYF. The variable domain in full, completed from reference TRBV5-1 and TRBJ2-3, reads KAGVTQTPRYLIKTRGQQVTLSCSPISGHRSVSWYQQTPGQGLQFLFEYFSETQRNKGNFPGRFSGRQFSNSRSEMNVSTLELGDSALYLCASSLNTNTDTQYFGPGTRLTVL.

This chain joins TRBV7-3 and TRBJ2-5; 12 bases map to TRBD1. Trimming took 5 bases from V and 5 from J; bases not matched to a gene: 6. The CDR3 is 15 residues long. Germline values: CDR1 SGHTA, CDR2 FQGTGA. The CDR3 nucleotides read TGTGCCAGCAGCGGGACAGGGGGCGCGGGGGAGACCCAGTACTTC. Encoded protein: CASSGTGGAGETQYF.

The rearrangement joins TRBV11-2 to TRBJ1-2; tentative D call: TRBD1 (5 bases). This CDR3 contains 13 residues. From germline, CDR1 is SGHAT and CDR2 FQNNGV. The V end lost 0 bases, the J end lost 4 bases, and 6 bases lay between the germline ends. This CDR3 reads CASSLEGVYGYTF. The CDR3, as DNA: TGTGCCAGCAGCTTAGAAGGGGTCTATGGCTACACCTTC.

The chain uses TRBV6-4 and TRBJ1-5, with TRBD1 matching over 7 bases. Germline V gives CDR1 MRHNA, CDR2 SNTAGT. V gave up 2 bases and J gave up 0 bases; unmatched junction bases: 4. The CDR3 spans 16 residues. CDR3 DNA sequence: TGTGCCAGCAGTGACGAAGACAGGGATAGCAATCAGCCCCAGCATTTT. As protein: CASSDEDRDSNQPQHF.

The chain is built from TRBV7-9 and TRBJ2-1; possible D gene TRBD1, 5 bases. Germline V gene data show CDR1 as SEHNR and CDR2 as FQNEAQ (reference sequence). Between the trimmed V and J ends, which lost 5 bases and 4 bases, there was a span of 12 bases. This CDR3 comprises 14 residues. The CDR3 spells CASSARVSYNEQFF. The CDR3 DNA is TGTGCCAGCAGCGCCAGGGTTTCATACAATGAGCAGTTCTTC.

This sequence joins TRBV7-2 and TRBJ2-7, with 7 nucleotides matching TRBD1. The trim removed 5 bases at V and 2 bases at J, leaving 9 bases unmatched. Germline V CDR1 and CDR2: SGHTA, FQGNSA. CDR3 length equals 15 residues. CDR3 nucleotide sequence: TGTGCCAGCAGCCCACGACAGGGAGATACCTACGAGCAGTACTTC. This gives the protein CASSPRQGDTYEQYF.

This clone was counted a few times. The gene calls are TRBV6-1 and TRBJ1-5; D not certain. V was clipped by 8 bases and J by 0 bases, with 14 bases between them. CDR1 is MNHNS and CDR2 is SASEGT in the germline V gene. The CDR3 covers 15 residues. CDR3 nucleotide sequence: TGTGCCAGCCTTCCCTCGGGTCATAGCAATCAGCCCCAGCATTTT. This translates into CASLPSGHSNQPQHF.

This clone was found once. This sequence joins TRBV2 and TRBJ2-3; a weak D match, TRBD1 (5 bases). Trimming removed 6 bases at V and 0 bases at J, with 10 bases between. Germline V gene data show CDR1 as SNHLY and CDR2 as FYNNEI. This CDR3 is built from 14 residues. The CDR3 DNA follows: TGTGCCAGCAGGGACACCCGAAGCACAGATACGCAGTATTTT. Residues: CASRDTRSTDTQYF.

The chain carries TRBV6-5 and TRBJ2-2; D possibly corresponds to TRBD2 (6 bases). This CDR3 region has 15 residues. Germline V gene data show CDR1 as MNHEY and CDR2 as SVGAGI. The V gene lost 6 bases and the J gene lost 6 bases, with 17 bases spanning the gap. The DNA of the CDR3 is TGTGCCAGCAGGGCGGGACCCTGGGTGCCCGGGGAGCTGTTTTTT. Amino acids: CASRAGPWVPGELFF.

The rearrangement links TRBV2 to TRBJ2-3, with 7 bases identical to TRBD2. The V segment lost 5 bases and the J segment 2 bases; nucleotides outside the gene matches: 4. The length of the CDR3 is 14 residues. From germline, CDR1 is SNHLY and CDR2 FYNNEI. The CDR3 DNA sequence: TGTGCCAGCAGTCTGGGGGGGACCACAGATACGCAGTATTTT. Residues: CASSLGGTTDTQYF.